Given below is one T cell receptor (beta chain) in context. What it binds is not known. The data originate from a study of OX40 agonist ivuxolimab in advanced cancers. Overall study: Patients received the agonistic anti-OX40 (CD134) antibody ivuxolimab.

Profiling relied on immunoSEQ multiplex PCR, and the TCRdb table lists in-frame clones only, not all of them. The sample lists roughly 75,000 clones, 80% to 90% occurring once. Study conclusions and caveats: Among the nonresponders, some also had low normalized T-cell clonal expansion.

V lost 5 bases and J 3 bases, leaving 11 bases between the germline ends. The CDR3 covers 13 residues. CDR1 and CDR2 (germline): SEHNR, FQNEAQ (reference sequence). This chain uses TRBV7-9 with TRBJ2-7; D not resolved. This TCR was recovered from an adult with an advanced solid tumor such as melanoma, head and neck, liver or kidney cancer. The starting material was CD4+ or CD8+ T cells sorted from blood, obtained in a trial of the OX40 agonist ivuxolimab. The CDR3 loop is CASSPGADYEQYF. The CDR3 region has the DNA TGTGCCAGCAGCCCCGGAGCTGACTACGAGCAGTACTTC.